Sequencing of this T cell receptor beta chain was carried out in a study of T cell responses to AZD1222 COVID-19 vaccine. Study as a whole: Second-dose recipients at about 4 or about 12 weeks were treated as one pooled group.

The V gene end was trimmed by 2 bases and the J gene end by 5 bases; junction bases not matched to a gene: 9. From germline, CDR1 is SGHTA and CDR2 FQGNSA. The CDR3 has 16 amino acids. Profiling relied on immunoSEQ multiplex PCR, and the TCRdb table lists in-frame clones only, not all of them. The sample yields fewer than 300,000 clones, more than 80% seen once. Of note for this clone: Its antigen remains unknown.

The study's findings and limits: Reportedly, close to half of spike-specific TCRs are directed against unmutated variant regions. Donors, mostly white British, included more females; clonal diversity was possibly underestimated. None of the repertoires were sampled until the peak T cell response had passed.

The specimen comprised peripheral blood, sampled on day 0 of AZD1222 vaccination. V is TRBV7-2 and J is TRBJ1-5; 7 bases are shared with TRBD1. The receptor comes from an adult in good health. CDR3 residues: CASSLRPGTVYQPQHF. CDR3 nucleotide sequence: TGTGCCAGCAGCTTACGGCCTGGGACAGTGTATCAGCCCCAGCATTTT.